This T cell receptor (beta chain) emerged from a study of OX40 agonist ivuxolimab in advanced cancers. Autoimmune disease history or systemic immunosuppression led to patient exclusion. Sequenced by immunoSEQ multiplex PCR; TCRdb stores in-frame clones only, minus some. Among tens of thousands of clones listed, 91% were seen once. This CDR3 spans 15 amino acids. The trim removed 7 bases at V and 0 bases at J, leaving 7 bases unmatched. Looked up from germline, CDR1 is MDHEN and CDR2 is SYDVKM. The TCR was taken from an adult with an advanced solid tumor such as melanoma, head and neck, liver or kidney cancer. Here the sequenced sample was CD4+ or CD8+ T cells sorted from blood, taken in a trial of the OX40 agonist ivuxolimab. The rearrangement joins TRBV28 to TRBJ2-7, with 9 bases that match TRBD1. The CDR3 is CASTHDRGISYEQYF. As DNA, the CDR3 is TGTGCCAGCACCCATGACAGGGGGATCTCCTACGAGCAGTACTTC.